These 30 T cell receptor beta chains came from one sample sequenced in a study of cytomegalovirus exposure and HLA in healthy donors. Amplification used 60 Vbeta primers and 13 Jbeta primers. TCRdb's table, derived via immunoSEQ multiplex PCR, lists solely in-frame clones and lacks some. The table shows about 150,000 clones, with approximately 86% occurring only once. Sequencing used PBMCs. These receptor sequences come from a woman in her forties or fifties in good health and CMV-seropositive.

V and J are TRBV6-6 and TRBJ1-1, with D unclear. The CDR3 sequence is 12 residues long. Germline CDR1 is MNHNY and CDR2 is SVGAGI (reference sequence). Trimming pared 7 bases from V and 1 base from J, leaving 7 bases between. The chain's CDR3 is CASTLSNTEAFF. In nucleotides, the CDR3 is TGTGCCAGCACCCTGTCGAACACTGAAGCTTTCTTT.

The chain combines TRBV5-1 with TRBJ2-1, with 8 nucleotides matching TRBD2. CDR1 and CDR2 from the germline V gene are SGHRS and YFSETQ. This CDR3 is built from 14 residues. V dropped 4 bases and J dropped 7; count of bases not matched to a gene: 7. CDR3 loop: CASSVSGTSNEQFF. The CDR3 DNA is TGCGCCAGCAGCGTCTCCGGGACTAGTAATGAGCAGTTCTTC.

The chain employs TRBV7-2 and TRBJ2-2; 10 bases are shared with TRBD2. The CDR3 runs 17 residues. Germline CDR1 and CDR2: SGHTA and FQGNSA. V was clipped by 3 bases and J by 6 bases; unmatched bases: 10. For the CDR3, the DNA is TGTGCCAGCAGCTTTACCAGCGGGGGGGCCAAGGCCGGGGAGCTGTTTTTT. Its translation is CASSFTSGGAKAGELFF.

The CDR3 DNA reads as TGTGCCAGCAGTTTGAGCGGGACACGGGGTGAAAAACTGTTTTTT. This gives the protein CASSLSGTRGEKLFF. The chain has TRBV6-1 and TRBJ1-4; maybe TRBD1 (6 bases). V was shortened by 5 bases and J by 7 bases, with 17 bases between the two germline ends. The CDR3 extends over 15 amino acids. Germline V CDR1 and CDR2: MNHNS, SASEGT.

V gene TRBV6-5 combines with J gene TRBJ1-6, with 10 nucleotides matching TRBD1. CDR1 is MNHEY and CDR2 is SVGAGI in the germline V gene. The CDR3 is 15 residues long. V was pared by 2 bases and J by 10 bases, with 5 bases of the junction left unmatched. The CDR3 loop is CASSYHGQGESPLHF. The DNA of the CDR3 is TGTGCCAGCAGTTACCATGGACAGGGGGAATCACCCCTCCACTTT.

V usage is TRBV7-6 and J usage is TRBJ1-5, with D possibly being TRBD1 (5 bases). Germline V CDR1 and CDR2: SGHVS, FNYEAQ. The CDR3 sequence is 18 residues long. Trimming left V 1 base short and J 4 bases short, with 20 bases between. CDR3: CASSLDPRSGGGNQPQHF. CDR3 bases: TGTGCCAGCAGCTTAGACCCCCGCTCCGGGGGTGGGAATCAGCCCCAGCATTTT.

This clone was picked up one time. V usage is TRBV2 and J usage is TRBJ1-4; possible D gene TRBD1, 5 bases. Germline V CDR1 and CDR2: SNHLY, FYNNEI. This CDR3 contains 11 residues. V was trimmed by 9 bases and J by 10 bases, leaving 12 bases between them. DNA of the CDR3: TGTGCCAGTGGGGCTGTGGGAAAACTGTTTTTT. Amino acid sequence: CASGAVGKLFF. The full variable domain, in which reference TRBV2 and TRBJ1-4 provide the parts outside the CDR3, is EPEVTQTPSHQVTQMGQEVILRCVPISNHLYFYWYRQILGQKVEFLVSFYNNEISEKSEIFDDQFSVERPDGSNFTLKIRSTKLEDSAMYFCASGAVGKLFFGSGTQLSVL.

This chain joins TRBV11-2 and TRBJ2-2, with a tentative D call TRBD2 (5 bases). The CDR3 loop spans 14 amino acids. Germline V lookup: CDR1 SGHAT, CDR2 FQNNGV. Trimming shortened V by 1 base and J by 4 bases, and 7 bases separated the two germline ends. CDR3: CASSLVTSTGELFF. CDR3 sequence (DNA): TGTGCCAGCAGCTTAGTTACTAGCACCGGGGAGCTGTTTTTT.

The rearrangement joins TRBV7-8 to TRBJ1-5; weak D call: TRBD1 (6 bases). Trimming took 5 bases from V and 6 from J, leaving 11 bases between them. Germline values: CDR1 SGHVS, CDR2 FQNEAQ. The CDR3 totals 13 residues. CDR3 residues: CASSQTGSQPQHF. CDR3 nucleotides: TGTGCCAGCAGCCAAACAGGGAGTCAGCCCCAGCATTTT.

This clone was observed once. The J gene is TRBJ1-3, the V gene TRBV6-5; tentatively, D is TRBD1 (5 bases). The CDR3 runs to 14 residues. With 6 bases removed from V and 1 base from J, the gap between germline ends came to 10 bases. Germline-derived CDR1 and CDR2 are MNHEY and SVGAGI. The CDR3: CASRTETSGNTIYF. DNA of the CDR3: TGTGCCAGCAGGACAGAAACGTCTGGAAACACCATATATTTT.

J is TRBJ1-1 and V is TRBV13; D unresolved. The CDR3 is 14 amino acids. Trimming removed 0 bases from V and 0 bases from J, with 5 bases in between. CDR1 and CDR2 from the germline V gene are PRHDT and FYEKMQ (reference sequence). The CDR3 here is CASSLGSLNTEAFF. CDR3 coding DNA: TGTGCCAGCAGCTTAGGGAGTTTGAACACTGAAGCTTTCTTT.

The chain is built from TRBV5-1 and TRBJ2-1; TRBD2 aligns across 14 bases. Germline V gene lookup returns CDR1 SGHRS and CDR2 YFSETQ. Trimming cost V 3 bases and J 4 bases; bases outside gene matches: 0. The CDR3 consists of 15 residues. CDR3 protein: CASSWTSGGYNEQFF. The CDR3 DNA sequence: TGCGCCAGCAGCTGGACTAGCGGGGGGTACAATGAGCAGTTCTTC.

The chain couples TRBV6-5 to TRBJ1-1; D is undetermined. The CDR3 spans 11 residues. Looked up from germline, CDR1 is MNHEY and CDR2 is SVGAGI. V lost 8 bases, J lost 8 bases, and 12 bases lay in between. CDR3 bases: TGTGCCAGCGAACGCGGCCCCGAAGCTTTCTTT. Protein: CASERGPEAFF.

The genes are TRBV27 and TRBJ2-3; tentatively, D is TRBD1 (6 bases). Looked up from germline, CDR1 is MNHEY and CDR2 is SMNVEV (reference sequence). The CDR3 contains 13 residues. V gave up 6 bases and J gave up 6 bases, with 13 bases separating them. The CDR3 sequence is CASREQGRDTQYF. CDR3 DNA: TGTGCCAGCAGGGAACAGGGACGGGATACGCAGTATTTT.

This chain links TRBV6-5 with TRBJ1-4, with 7 bases that match TRBD1. The germline CDR1 and CDR2 sequences are MNHEY and SVGAGI. With 5 bases clipped from V and 4 bases from J, the junction kept 4 bases outside the gene matches. This CDR3 has 14 residues. The chain's CDR3 is CASSRTGLNEKLFF. For the CDR3, the DNA is TGTGCCAGCAGTCGGACAGGTCTTAATGAAAAACTGTTTTTT.

The rearrangement joins TRBV9 to TRBJ2-3, with D hard to call. Germline CDR1 and CDR2: SGDLS and YYNGEE. V lost 5 bases, J lost 7 bases, and 17 bases lay in between. This CDR3 is built from 14 residues. The CDR3, as DNA: TGTGCCAGCAGTGGGTTAGCCAATGAAAATACGCAGTATTTT. It codes for CASSGLANENTQYF.

This rearrangement joins TRBV10-3 to TRBJ1-1; maybe TRBD1 (6 bases). Trimming stripped 6 bases from V and 9 bases from J, with 11 bases between. CDR3 size: 11 residues. Germline CDR1 and CDR2: ENHRY and SYGVKD. The CDR3 DNA reads TGTGCCATCAGAGCAACAGGGCAAGCTTTCTTT. It codes for CAIRATGQAFF.

The rearrangement joins TRBV5-1 to TRBJ1-2; 7 positions agree with TRBD1. The V gene end was trimmed by 6 bases and the J gene end by 8 bases; junction bases not matched to a gene: 10. Germline V CDR1 and CDR2: SGHRS, YFSETQ. The CDR3 runs 13 residues. CDR3 in amino acids: CASNQEGAGGYTF. CDR3 in DNA: TGCGCCAGCAACCAGGAGGGGGCGGGAGGCTACACCTTC.

This clone was recorded only once. The J gene is TRBJ2-7, the V gene TRBV30; 8 bases are shared with TRBD2. Germline CDR1 reads GTSNPN; CDR2 reads SVGIG (reference sequence). The J segment lost 7 bases and the V segment lost 1 base, leaving 9 bases of the junction unmatched. The CDR3 is 14 amino acids. CDR3 in DNA: TGTGCCTGGAGTGCTAGCGGGCCCCCTACTGAGCAGTACTTC. Protein product: CAWSASGPPTEQYF.

The chain combines TRBV11-2 with TRBJ1-2; the D gene is possibly TRBD1 (6 bases). Trimming removed 4 bases from V and 7 bases from J, with 13 bases in between. The CDR3 contains 13 residues. Germline V gene sequence: CDR1 SGHAT, CDR2 FQNNGV. CDR3 in amino acids: CASSSRTVPGYTF. The DNA of the CDR3 is TGTGCCAGCAGCTCACGGACAGTTCCTGGCTACACCTTC.

The chain is built from TRBV9 and TRBJ2-2, with unresolved D. Trimming removed 4 bases from V and 1 base from J, with 14 bases in between. This CDR3 is built from 16 residues. Germline CDR1 and CDR2: SGDLS and YYNGEE. CDR3 region: CASSPPGSENTGELFF. The CDR3 DNA is TGTGCCAGCAGCCCCCCTGGCAGCGAGAACACCGGGGAGCTGTTTTTT. The variable domain in full, with the rest retrieved from reference TRBV9 and TRBJ2-2, is DSGVTQTPKHLITATGQRVTLRCSPRSGDLSVYWYQQSLDQGLQFLIQYYNGEERAKGNILERFSAQQFPDLHSELNLSSLELGDSALYFCASSPPGSENTGELFFGEGSRLTVL.

The gene calls are TRBV23-1 and TRBJ1-1, with TRBD1 matching over 7 bases. TRBV23-1 is recorded as an ORF, its role being uncertain. The CDR3 consists of 15 residues. V shed 7 bases and J 8 bases; nucleotides not matched to a gene: 16. The CDR3 DNA follows: TGCGCCAGCAAAGTGTGGGACAGAGTTTTAGGCGAAGCTTTCTTT. Translation gives CASKVWDRVLGEAFF.

The chain combines TRBV5-4 with TRBJ1-6; TRBD1 aligns across 10 bases. V trimming: 5 bases; J trimming: 7 bases; junction bases outside the gene matches: 6. CDR3 length: 15 amino acids. The germline gives CDR1 SGHNT, CDR2 YYREEE (reference sequence). The CDR3 nucleotides read TGTGCCAGCAGGCAGGGGACAGGGGAAAATTCACCCCTCCACTTT. Amino acid sequence: CASRQGTGENSPLHF.

The chain links TRBV27 to TRBJ2-1; 8 positions match TRBD2. Germline V gene data show CDR1 as MNHEY and CDR2 as SMNVEV (reference sequence). The V gene end was trimmed by 5 bases and the J gene end by 7 bases; junction bases not matched to a gene: 7. CDR3 length equals 14 residues. This chain's CDR3 is CASSKTSDLNEQFF. In DNA form, the CDR3 reads TGTGCCAGCAGTAAGACTAGCGACCTAAATGAGCAGTTCTTC.

This chain joins TRBV29-1 and TRBJ2-4; D unclear. CDR3 length: 12 residues. The V end lost 5 bases, the J end lost 9 bases, and 14 bases lay between the germline ends. Germline CDR1 reads SQVTM; CDR2 reads ANQGSEA. CDR3 sequence: CSVLVGSGIQYF. The CDR3 region has the DNA TGCAGCGTTCTAGTCGGGTCCGGCATTCAGTACTTC.

The chain combines TRBV9 with TRBJ2-3; TRBD1 matches at 7 bases. CDR3 length: 15 residues. Germline values: CDR1 SGDLS, CDR2 YYNGEE. The V and J ends lost 4 bases and 0 bases, in that order; junction bases with no gene match: 5. CDR3 region: CASSPPGQSTDTQYF. The CDR3 DNA sequence: TGTGCCAGCAGCCCCCCGGGACAGAGCACAGATACGCAGTATTTT.

V is TRBV29-1 and J is TRBJ2-2; 7 nucleotides match TRBD1. There are 18 residues in the CDR3. Germline V gene data show CDR1 as SQVTM and CDR2 as ANQGSEA. J was trimmed by 3 bases and V by 2 bases; bases with no gene match: 15. The CDR3 spells CSVEKNPGQKRYTGELFF. In DNA form, the CDR3 reads TGCAGCGTTGAAAAAAATCCGGGACAGAAGCGTTACACCGGGGAGCTGTTTTTT.

V is TRBV4-2 and J is TRBJ2-1, with D possibly matching TRBD1 (6 bases). Looked up from germline, CDR1 is LGHNA and CDR2 is YNFKEQ. The CDR3 runs to 14 residues. V lost 0 bases and J 8 bases, leaving 11 bases between the germline ends. The CDR3 is CASSQEQGKHEQFF. The CDR3 DNA reads as TGTGCCAGCAGCCAAGAACAGGGCAAGCATGAGCAGTTCTTC.

V gene TRBV2 combines with J gene TRBJ1-5, with 7 bases fitting TRBD1. The germline CDR1 and CDR2 sequences are SNHLY and FYNNEI. The CDR3 contains 17 residues. V lost 2 bases and J lost 3; bases outside the gene matches: 10. CDR3 nucleotide sequence: TGTGCCAGCAGTGAATCGGCGACAGGGACCTACAATCAGCCCCAGCATTTT. It specifies CASSESATGTYNQPQHF.

The chain is built from TRBV7-3 and TRBJ1-1; D unclear. V lost 0 bases to trimming and J lost 1 base, with 9 bases between them. The CDR3 is made up of 15 amino acids. Germline V CDR1 and CDR2: SGHTA, FQGTGA. The DNA of the CDR3 is TGTGCCAGCAGCTTAACTAACATCGCGAACACTGAAGCTTTCTTT. This sequence encodes CASSLTNIANTEAFF.